This TCR beta chain was observed in a study of T cells expressing NK-cell markers. Study-wide results and caveats: Whether expanded NKG2C-expressing T cell clones recognize HCMV is unknown.

Following a re-call of the 5' RACE reads, TCRdb has one entry per CDR3 protein and lacks DNA. In total, the table holds a few hundred thousand distinct CDR3 sequences. This CDR3 has 12 amino acids. Germline lookup yields CDR1 MNHEY and CDR2 SVGAGI. As regards this clonotype: Its antigen is not known.

Sequenced material: blood T cells: a sorted CD56 or NKG2C T cell subset, CD4+ or CD8+ T cells, or bulk PBMC T cells (not recorded which). The genes are TRBV6-5 and TRBJ1-1; TCRdb lists TRBD1, though no DNA is available to test this call. This sequence was found in a man aged 18-70 years in good health. CDR3: CASRNRAAEAFF.